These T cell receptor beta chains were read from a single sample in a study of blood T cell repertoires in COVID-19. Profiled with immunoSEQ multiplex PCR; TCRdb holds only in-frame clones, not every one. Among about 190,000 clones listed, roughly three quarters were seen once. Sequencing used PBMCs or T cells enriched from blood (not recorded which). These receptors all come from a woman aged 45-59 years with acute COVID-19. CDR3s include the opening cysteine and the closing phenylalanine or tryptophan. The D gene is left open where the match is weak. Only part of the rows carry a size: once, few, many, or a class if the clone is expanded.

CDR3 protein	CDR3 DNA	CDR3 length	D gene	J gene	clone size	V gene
CASNPLGSNSPLHF	TGTGCCAGCAACCCGCTCGGTTCTAATTCACCCCTCCACTTT	14	.	TRBJ1-6	.	TRBV28
CASSLGPQAGETGELFF	TGCGCCAGCAGCCTGGGCCCACAGGCGGGGGAAACCGGGGAGCTGTTTTTT	17	TRBD2	TRBJ2-2	.	TRBV5-1
CASSLGGNGEKLFF	TGTGCCAGCAGCTTAGGAGGAAACGGGGAAAAACTGTTTTTT	14	.	TRBJ1-4	.	TRBV7-2
CASSTGVGQGWDEQFF	TGCGCCAGCAGCACCGGCGTAGGACAGGGGTGGGATGAGCAGTTCTTC	16	TRBD1	TRBJ2-1	.	TRBV5-1
CASSTKTEYQETQYF	TGTGCCAGCAGCACTAAGACGGAGTACCAAGAGACCCAGTACTTC	15	.	TRBJ2-5	.	TRBV5-4
CASSRTGVWAWNTEAFF	TGTGCCAGCAGCCGTACGGGGGTATGGGCTTGGAACACTGAAGCTTTCTTT	17	.	TRBJ1-1	.	TRBV28
CASSGSSYNEQFF	TGTGCCAGTTCGGGTAGCTCCTACAATGAGCAGTTCTTC	13	.	TRBJ2-1	.	TRBV12-3/TRBV12-4
CASRGRGGIHSPLHF	TGTGCCAGCAGGGGGCGGGGAGGGATCCATTCACCCCTCCACTTT	15	.	TRBJ1-6	once	TRBV3-1/TRBV3-2
CASTRSRSYNEQFF	TGTGCCAGTACTCGTAGCCGCTCCTACAATGAGCAGTTCTTC	14	.	TRBJ2-1	.	TRBV2
CASSLLRGLLTGELFF	TGTGCCAGCAGTTTACTACGGGGATTGTTGACCGGGGAGCTGTTTTTT	16	.	TRBJ2-2	.	TRBV28
CASSLSQGYGYTF	TGTGCCAGCAGTTTATCTCAGGGCTATGGCTACACCTTC	13	.	TRBJ1-2	many	TRBV28
CASSVDGERGAFF	TGTGCCAGCAGCGTAGATGGTGAGAGGGGGGCTTTCTTT	13	.	TRBJ1-1	.	TRBV9
CASSQDGTSGEWADTQYF	TGCGCCAGCAGCCAAGACGGGACTAGCGGGGAGTGGGCAGATACGCAGTATTTT	18	TRBD2	TRBJ2-3	.	TRBV4-1
CASSLRSRGKTEAFF	TGTGCCAGCAGCTTACGATCCAGGGGAAAAACTGAAGCTTTCTTT	15	.	TRBJ1-1	.	TRBV7-9
CASGGNGNTIYF	TGTGCCAGCGGAGGGAACGGAAACACCATATATTTT	12	.	TRBJ1-3	.	TRBV2
CASSDGTGRNEQFF	TGTGCCAGCAGTGATGGGACAGGGAGGAATGAGCAGTTCTTC	14	TRBD1	TRBJ2-1	.	TRBV6-1
CARGLLGQLHSNQPQHF	TGTGCCAGAGGCCTTCTGGGACAGCTACATAGCAATCAGCCCCAGCATTTT	17	TRBD1	TRBJ1-5	.	TRBV5-3
CASSVGRGSYNSPLHF	TGTGCCAGCAGCGTCGGCAGGGGATCCTATAATTCACCCCTCCACTTT	16	.	TRBJ1-6	.	TRBV9
CASSPRNRGDTEAFF	TGTGCCAGCAGTCCCCGAAACAGGGGGGACACTGAAGCTTTCTTT	15	TRBD1	TRBJ1-1	once	TRBV3-1/TRBV3-2
CASSPGSGNTIYF	TGTGCCAGCTCACCGGGCAGCGGAAACACCATATATTTT	13	.	TRBJ1-3	.	TRBV18
CSVARQGRDTEAFF	TGCAGCGTTGCGCGACAGGGGCGGGACACTGAAGCTTTCTTT	14	TRBD1	TRBJ1-1	.	TRBV29-1
CSATTLGQGLDTQYF	TGCAGCGCCACCACCCTAGGACAGGGATTAGATACGCAGTATTTT	15	TRBD1	TRBJ2-3	once	TRBV29-1
CASSIGTGGADTQYF	TGTGCCAGCAGCATCGGGACAGGGGGAGCAGATACGCAGTATTTT	15	TRBD1	TRBJ2-3	.	TRBV7-9
CASSPGTGVIEEKLFF	TGTGCCAGCAGTCCGGGGACAGGGGTCATTGAAGAAAAACTGTTTTTT	16	TRBD1	TRBJ1-4	.	TRBV6-6
CASSLGWSSYNSPLHF	TGTGCCAGCAGTTTAGGGTGGAGCTCCTATAATTCACCCCTCCACTTT	16	.	TRBJ1-6	.	TRBV28
CASSQESASGALRYNEQFF	TGCGCCAGCAGCCAGGAATCGGCTAGCGGGGCCCTCCGCTACAATGAGCAGTTCTTC	19	TRBD2	TRBJ2-1	few	TRBV4-1
CASSFPGNSNQPQHF	TGTGCCAGCAGTTTCCCAGGGAATAGCAATCAGCCCCAGCATTTT	15	.	TRBJ1-5	.	TRBV28
CASSGGDTQYF	TGTGCCAGCAGTGGGGGGGATACGCAGTATTTT	11	.	TRBJ2-3	.	TRBV13
CASSNQDTANYGYTF	TGTGCCAGCAGCAATCAGGACACAGCTAACTATGGCTACACCTTC	15	.	TRBJ1-2	few	TRBV28
CASTPTGINEKLFF	TGTGCCAGCACTCCCACAGGGATTAATGAAAAACTGTTTTTT	14	.	TRBJ1-4	.	TRBV28
CASSTSGGWRMVETQYF	TGTGCCAGCAGTACTAGCGGGGGGTGGCGGATGGTAGAGACCCAGTACTTC	17	TRBD2	TRBJ2-5	.	TRBV7-2
CASREGYSNQPQHF	TGCGCCAGCAGGGAGGGGTATAGCAATCAGCCCCAGCATTTT	14	.	TRBJ1-5	.	TRBV5-1
CASSQEEKGSTIYNEQFF	TGCGCCAGCAGCCAAGAAGAAAAGGGGTCAACCATCTACAATGAGCAGTTCTTC	18	.	TRBJ2-1	many	TRBV4-1
CATSSERNSGNTIYF	TGTGCCACCAGCTCTGAGAGGAACTCTGGAAACACCATATATTTT	15	.	TRBJ1-3	few	TRBV7-2
CASSPDRTYGYTF	TGTGCCAGCAGCCCGGACAGAACCTATGGCTACACCTTC	13	.	TRBJ1-2	once	TRBV13
CASSPPVGQGASSGANVLTF	TGTGCCAGCTCACCACCGGTGGGGCAGGGGGCTAGCTCTGGGGCCAACGTCCTGACTTTC	20	TRBD1	TRBJ2-6	.	TRBV18
CARSLHGGDTGELFF	TGTGCCAGAAGCTTGCACGGGGGTGACACCGGGGAGCTGTTTTTT	15	.	TRBJ2-2	once	TRBV5-3
CASSLVGQYNSPLHF	TGTGCCAGCAGCTTAGTAGGACAGTATAATTCACCCCTCCACTTT	15	.	TRBJ1-6	.	TRBV7-6
CASRAQRGARQPQHF	TGTGCCAGCAGGGCCCAGCGGGGGGCCCGTCAGCCCCAGCATTTT	15	.	TRBJ1-5	.	TRBV28
CANRGQGHYGYTF	TGTGCCAACCGAGGACAGGGGCACTATGGCTACACCTTC	13	TRBD1	TRBJ1-2	.	TRBV6-5
CASSPGGTSGITDTQYF	TGTGCCAGTAGTCCGGGGGGGACTAGCGGAATCACAGATACGCAGTATTTT	17	TRBD2	TRBJ2-3	.	TRBV19
CASSLIQDYNEAFF	TGCGCCAGCAGCTTGATTCAGGACTATAACGAAGCTTTCTTT	14	.	TRBJ1-1	few	TRBV5-1
CASSLALQGASTDTQYF	TGTGCCAGCAGCTTAGCGTTACAGGGGGCGAGCACAGATACGCAGTATTTT	17	TRBD1	TRBJ2-3	few	TRBV7-2
CASRYSGAGENGYTF	TGCGCCAGCAGATACTCAGGGGCCGGAGAAAATGGCTACACCTTC	15	.	TRBJ1-2	.	TRBV10-2
CAWSVGDFPLDTQYF	TGTGCCTGGAGTGTCGGGGACTTTCCTTTAGATACGCAGTATTTT	15	.	TRBJ2-3	.	TRBV30
CASSSQGSRGSYNEQFF	TGTGCCAGCAGCTCTCAAGGCTCGAGAGGCTCCTACAATGAGCAGTTCTTC	17	.	TRBJ2-1	.	TRBV7-3
CASSSGGMNTEAFF	TGTGCCAGCAGTTCCGGGGGAATGAACACTGAAGCTTTCTTT	14	.	TRBJ1-1	.	TRBV6-5
CASIRSQYSNQPQHF	TGTGCCAGCATTCGTAGCCAATATAGCAATCAGCCCCAGCATTTT	15	.	TRBJ1-5	.	TRBV6-5
CASSQSAGQGAYQPQHF	TGTGCCAGCAGCCAATCCGCCGGACAGGGGGCGTATCAGCCCCAGCATTTT	17	TRBD1	TRBJ1-5	.	TRBV3-1/TRBV3-2